The 17 T cell receptor beta chains reported below all come from one sample, sequenced in a study of blood T cell repertoires in COVID-19. Sequencing used immunoSEQ multiplex PCR; TCRdb keeps in-frame clones, though not all of them. The data show 120,000 or so clones, approximately 80% seen once. The material sequenced was peripheral blood. These receptors originate from a man between 60 and 75 years old with acute or convalescent COVID-19.

The chain carries TRBV28 and TRBJ2-3, with D maybe TRBD1 (7 bases). Trimming removed 8 bases at V and 3 bases at J, with 15 bases between. Germline V gene sequence: CDR1 MDHEN, CDR2 SYDVKM. The CDR3 sequence is 14 residues long. CDR3 amino acids: CASLPGGSTDTQYF. The CDR3 bases are TGTGCCAGCCTACCAGGGGGGTCGACAGATACGCAGTATTTT.

The rearrangement uses TRBV10-3 and TRBJ1-2; maybe TRBD1 (6 bases). The V gene's germline CDR1 is ENHRY and CDR2 SYGVKD. The CDR3 totals 16 residues. Trimming removed 2 bases from V and 4 bases from J, with 17 bases in between. CDR3 region: CAISELNGGLLYGYTF. The DNA of the CDR3 is TGTGCCATCAGTGAGCTCAACGGGGGGCTCCTCTATGGCTACACCTTC.

This clone is a singleton in its sample. The chain joins TRBV6-1 to TRBJ1-5, with 8 bases identical to TRBD1. The CDR3 spans 18 residues. Germline V CDR1 and CDR2: MNHNS, SASEGT. V lost 4 bases, J lost 2 bases, and 13 bases stayed unmatched. As DNA, the CDR3 is TGTGCCAGCAGTGTACCGGACAGGGTGAATAGTGGCAATCAGCCCCAGCATTTT. Its translation: CASSVPDRVNSGNQPQHF.

V is TRBV15 and J is TRBJ2-2; D call uncertain. CDR3 length: 15 residues. CDR1 and CDR2 from the germline V gene are LNHNV and YYDKDF (reference sequence). V was shortened by 1 base and J by 1 base, with 7 bases between the two germline ends. In DNA form, the CDR3 reads TGTGCCACCAGCAGAGGGGCAGGGAACACCGGGGAGCTGTTTTTT. It is translated as CATSRGAGNTGELFF.

The gene calls are TRBV29-1 and TRBJ2-3; tentatively, D is TRBD1 (5 bases). Trimming shortened V by 7 bases and J by 6 bases, and 14 bases separated the two germline ends. Germline assignment: CDR1 SQVTM and CDR2 ANQGSEA. This CDR3 has 12 amino acids. CDR3 residues: CSAGGRADTQYF. CDR3 coding DNA: TGCAGCGCCGGCGGCAGGGCGGATACGCAGTATTTT.

The chain combines TRBV11-2 with TRBJ2-7; tentatively, D is TRBD2 (5 bases). The CDR3 length is 14 residues. In germline, CDR1 is SGHAT, CDR2 FQNNGV. Trimming took 1 base from V and 7 from J, leaving 14 bases between them. CDR3 coding DNA: TGTGCCAGCAGCTTAGGGGCGGGCGTGCGGGAGCAGTACTTC. This translates into CASSLGAGVREQYF. Complete variable domain (other parts from reference TRBV11-2 and TRBJ2-7): EAGVAQSPRYKIIEKRQSVAFWCNPISGHATLYWYQQILGQGPKLLIQFQNNGVVDDSQLPKDRFSAERLKGVDSTLKIQPAKLEDSAVYLCASSLGAGVREQYFGPGTRLTVT.

The genes are TRBV7-3 and TRBJ2-7; 8 bases are a match to TRBD2. CDR3 length: 15 residues. V dropped 5 bases and J dropped 2; count of bases not matched to a gene: 8. Looked up from germline, CDR1 is SGHTA and CDR2 is FQGTGA. CDR3 amino acids: CASSPPRGRPYEQYF. In DNA form, the CDR3 reads TGTGCCAGCAGCCCCCCGCGCGGGAGGCCCTACGAGCAGTACTTC.

The chain carries TRBV12-3 or TRBV12-4 and TRBJ1-1; no definite D call. The CDR3 has 11 amino acids. V shed 5 bases and J shed 5 bases, with 6 bases lying between them. CDR3 in amino acids: CASSPGTEAFF. Written as DNA, the CDR3 is TGTGCCAGCAGTCCGGGGACTGAAGCTTTCTTT.

The V and J genes are TRBV10-2 and TRBJ2-1; perhaps TRBD2 as D (5 bases). The germline V and J ends were trimmed by 0 bases and 10 bases, with 13 bases remaining between them. This CDR3 spans 14 amino acids. CDR1 is WSHSY, CDR2 SAAADI, per germline. DNA of the CDR3: TGCGCCAGCAGTGAGTCGCCAACGTCGGGAGAGCAGTTCTTC. Protein: CASSESPTSGEQFF.

This chain connects TRBV3-1 (or the pseudogene TRBV3-2) to TRBJ1-5; 8 nucleotides match TRBD1. The CDR3 runs 16 residues. J was trimmed by 8 bases and V by 4 bases; bases with no gene match: 13. CDR1 is LGHDT, CDR2 YNNKEL, per germline (reference sequence). The chain's CDR3 is CASSLTYGQGREPQHF. CDR3 DNA: TGTGCCAGCAGCCTAACATATGGACAGGGTCGGGAGCCCCAGCATTTT.

CDR3 region: CAWSRGLGEETQYF. For the CDR3, the DNA is TGTGCCTGGAGTAGGGGGCTTGGGGAAGAGACCCAGTACTTC. The V call is TRBV30, the J call TRBJ2-5, with 7 bases matching TRBD1. This CDR3 spans 14 amino acids. Germline values: CDR1 GTSNPN, CDR2 SVGIG (reference sequence). The V and J ends lost 2 bases and 3 bases, in that order; junction bases with no gene match: 6.

V gene TRBV6-5 combines with J gene TRBJ1-2, with TRBD1 matching 9 bases. This CDR3 region has 15 residues. Germline CDR1 is MNHEY and CDR2 is SVGAGI. Losses at the gene ends were 6 bases for V and 4 bases for J; bases not matched to a gene: 9. CDR3 DNA: TGTGCCAGCAGGATCGCCGGGACAGGGACCTATGGCTACACCTTC. As protein: CASRIAGTGTYGYTF.

V and J are TRBV12-2 and TRBJ1-2. TRBV12-2 is noted as a pseudogene. The CDR3 sequence is 14 residues long. The CDR3 loop reads CASRLARGGYGYTF. CDR3 DNA: TGTGCAAGTCGCTTAGCACGGGGGGGGTATGGCTACACCTTC.

The chain joins TRBV7-2 to TRBJ1-3; the match to TRBD1 covers 7 bases. CDR1 is SGHTA and CDR2 is FQGNSA in the germline V gene. J was trimmed by 0 bases and V by 4 bases; bases with no gene match: 3. CDR3 length: 15 residues. CDR3 sequence (DNA): TGTGCCAGCAGCTACCGGACAGGCTCTGGAAACACCATATATTTT. As protein: CASSYRTGSGNTIYF.

This clone was seen once. J is TRBJ1-5 and V is TRBV28; the D gene is possibly TRBD1 (6 bases). The length of the CDR3 is 15 residues. V lost 6 bases and J lost 2, with 14 bases in between. Germline V lookup: CDR1 MDHEN, CDR2 SYDVKM. Here the CDR3 DNA reads TGTGCCAGCAGCAACAGGGTTACGGGCAATCAGCCCCAGCATTTT. Protein: CASSNRVTGNQPQHF.

The chain joins TRBV28 to TRBJ1-2; D call uncertain. The CDR3 has 12 residues. Germline loops: CDR1 MDHEN, CDR2 SYDVKM. Deletions cut 10 bases from V and 3 bases from J, with 12 bases between. The CDR3 region has the DNA TGTGCCACCACCCCGCGGGACTATGGCTACACCTTC. This sequence encodes CATTPRDYGYTF.

The chain uses TRBV21-1 and TRBJ1-1; TRBD1 is the table's D call, not checked against the DNA. TRBV21-1 is a documented pseudogene. This CDR3 region has 16 residues. The CDR3 loop reads CAKTLDRGRGNTEAFF. The CDR3 region has the DNA TGTGCCAAAACCTTAGACAGGGGGCGAGGTAACACTGAAGCTTTCTTT.